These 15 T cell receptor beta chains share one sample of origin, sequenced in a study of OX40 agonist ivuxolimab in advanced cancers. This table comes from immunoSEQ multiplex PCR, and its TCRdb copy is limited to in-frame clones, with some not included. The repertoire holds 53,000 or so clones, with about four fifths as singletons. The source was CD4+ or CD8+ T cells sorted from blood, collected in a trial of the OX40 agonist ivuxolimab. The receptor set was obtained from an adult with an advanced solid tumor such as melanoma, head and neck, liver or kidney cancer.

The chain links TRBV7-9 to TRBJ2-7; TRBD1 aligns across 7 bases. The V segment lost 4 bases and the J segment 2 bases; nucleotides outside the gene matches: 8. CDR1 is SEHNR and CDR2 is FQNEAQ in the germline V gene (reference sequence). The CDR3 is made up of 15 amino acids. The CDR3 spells CASSSKPGTAYEQYF. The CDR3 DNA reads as TGTGCCAGCAGCTCCAAGCCGGGGACAGCCTACGAGCAGTACTTC.

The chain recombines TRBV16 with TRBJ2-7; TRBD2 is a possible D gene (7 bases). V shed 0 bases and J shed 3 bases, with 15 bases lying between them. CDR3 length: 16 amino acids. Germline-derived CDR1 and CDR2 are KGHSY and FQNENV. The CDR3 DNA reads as TGTGCCAGCAGCCAATCTTACGGGGGGCAAAGCTACGAGCAGTACTTC. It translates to CASSQSYGGQSYEQYF.

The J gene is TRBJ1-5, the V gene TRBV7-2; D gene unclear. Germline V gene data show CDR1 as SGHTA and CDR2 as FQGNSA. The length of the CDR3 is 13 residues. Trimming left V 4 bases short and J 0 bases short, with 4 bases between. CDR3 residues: CASSSFSNQPQHF. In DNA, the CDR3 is TGTGCCAGCAGCTCCTTTAGCAATCAGCCCCAGCATTTT.

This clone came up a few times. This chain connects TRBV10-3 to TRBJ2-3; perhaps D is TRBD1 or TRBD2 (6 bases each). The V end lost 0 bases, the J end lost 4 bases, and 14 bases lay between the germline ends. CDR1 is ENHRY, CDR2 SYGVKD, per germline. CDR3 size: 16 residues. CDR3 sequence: CAISESTGGGSDTQYF. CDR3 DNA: TGTGCCATCAGTGAGTCGACCGGGGGCGGGTCAGATACGCAGTATTTT.

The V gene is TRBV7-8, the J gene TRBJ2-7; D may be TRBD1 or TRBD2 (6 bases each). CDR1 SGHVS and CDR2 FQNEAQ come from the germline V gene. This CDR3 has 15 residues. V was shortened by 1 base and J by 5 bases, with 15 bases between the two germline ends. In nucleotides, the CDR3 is TGTGCCAGCAGCTTAGGGGGGGCCCACGACAACGAGCAGTACTTC. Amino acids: CASSLGGAHDNEQYF.

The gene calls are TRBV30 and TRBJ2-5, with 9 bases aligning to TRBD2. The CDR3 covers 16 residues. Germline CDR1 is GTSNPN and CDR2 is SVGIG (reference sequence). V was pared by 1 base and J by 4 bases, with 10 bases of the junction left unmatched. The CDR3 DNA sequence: TGTGCCTGGAGTGGTTTAGCGGGAGTGAGGGGAGAGACCCAGTACTTC. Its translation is CAWSGLAGVRGETQYF. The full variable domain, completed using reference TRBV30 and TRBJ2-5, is SQTIHQWPATLVQPVGSPLSLECTVEGTSNPNLYWYRQAAGRGLQLLFYSVGIGQISSEVPQNLSASRPQDRQFILSSKKLLLSDSGFYLCAWSGLAGVRGETQYFGPGTRLLVL.

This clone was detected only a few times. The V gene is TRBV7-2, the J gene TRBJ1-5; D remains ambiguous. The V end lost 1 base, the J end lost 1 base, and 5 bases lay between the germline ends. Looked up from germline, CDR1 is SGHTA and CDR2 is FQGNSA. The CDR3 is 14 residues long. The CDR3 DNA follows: TGTGCCAGCAGCTTAGGGTACAGCAATCAGCCCCAGCATTTT. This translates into CASSLGYSNQPQHF.

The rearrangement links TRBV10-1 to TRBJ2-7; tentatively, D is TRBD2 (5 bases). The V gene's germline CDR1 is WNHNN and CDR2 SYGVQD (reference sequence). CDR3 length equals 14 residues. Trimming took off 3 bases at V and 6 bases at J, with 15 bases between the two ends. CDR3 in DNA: TGCGCCAGCAGTGATGGGTCGGGATGGGCCGAGCAGTACTTC. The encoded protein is CASSDGSGWAEQYF.

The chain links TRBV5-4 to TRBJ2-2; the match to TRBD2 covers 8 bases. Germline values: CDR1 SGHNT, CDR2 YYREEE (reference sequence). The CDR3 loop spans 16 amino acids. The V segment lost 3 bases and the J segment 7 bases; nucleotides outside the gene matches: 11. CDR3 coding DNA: TGTGCCAGCAGCTCCAGCGGGAGAAGGGCCGTCGGGGAGCTGTTTTTT. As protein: CASSSSGRRAVGELFF.

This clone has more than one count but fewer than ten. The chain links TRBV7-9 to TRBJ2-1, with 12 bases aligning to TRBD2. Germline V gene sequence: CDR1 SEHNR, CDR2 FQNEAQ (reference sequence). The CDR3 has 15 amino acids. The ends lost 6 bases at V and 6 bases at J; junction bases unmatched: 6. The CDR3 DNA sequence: TGTGCCAGCAGACTAGGACTAGCGGGATTCAATGAGCAGTTCTTC. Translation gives CASRLGLAGFNEQFF.

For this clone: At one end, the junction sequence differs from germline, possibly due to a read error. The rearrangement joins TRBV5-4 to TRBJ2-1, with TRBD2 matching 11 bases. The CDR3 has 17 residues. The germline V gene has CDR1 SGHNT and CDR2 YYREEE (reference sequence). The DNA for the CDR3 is TGTGCCAGCAGCTTCCGTAGCGGGAGGGGCTCCAACAATGAGCAGTTCTTC. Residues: CASSFRSGRGSNNEQFF.

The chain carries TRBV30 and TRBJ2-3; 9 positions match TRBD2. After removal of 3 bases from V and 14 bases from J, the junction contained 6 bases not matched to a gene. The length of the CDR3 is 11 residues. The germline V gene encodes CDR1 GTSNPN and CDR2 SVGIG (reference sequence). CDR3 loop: CAWSSGTSRYF. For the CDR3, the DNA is TGTGCCTGGAGCTCCGGGACTAGCAGGTATTTT.

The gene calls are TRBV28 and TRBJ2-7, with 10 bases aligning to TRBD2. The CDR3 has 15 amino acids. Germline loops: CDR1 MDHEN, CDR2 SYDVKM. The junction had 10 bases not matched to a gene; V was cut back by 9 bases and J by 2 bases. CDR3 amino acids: CASGPAGGGTYEQYF. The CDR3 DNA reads TGTGCCAGTGGCCCAGCGGGAGGGGGAACCTACGAGCAGTACTTC.

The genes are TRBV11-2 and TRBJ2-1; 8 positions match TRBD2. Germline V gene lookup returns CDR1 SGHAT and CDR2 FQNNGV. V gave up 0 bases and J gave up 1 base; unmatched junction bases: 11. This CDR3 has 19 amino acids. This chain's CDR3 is CASSLDSFRSGGSYNEQFF. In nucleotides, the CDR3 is TGTGCCAGCAGCTTAGATTCGTTCAGGAGCGGGGGTTCCTACAATGAGCAGTTCTTC.

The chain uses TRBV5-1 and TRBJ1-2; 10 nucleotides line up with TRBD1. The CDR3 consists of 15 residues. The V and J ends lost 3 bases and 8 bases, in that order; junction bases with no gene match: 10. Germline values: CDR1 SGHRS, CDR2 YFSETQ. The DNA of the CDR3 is TGCGCCAGCAGCTGGGGGGACAGGGGCGCCGGGGGCTACACCTTC. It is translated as CASSWGDRGAGGYTF.